The rows below give T cell receptor beta chains drawn from one sample of a study of blood T cell repertoires in COVID-19. Sequenced by immunoSEQ multiplex PCR; TCRdb stores in-frame clones only, minus some. The data contain more than 60,000 clones, around 80% of them singletons. Sequencing was performed on peripheral blood. The receptors here all came from a man aged 60 to 69 with acute or convalescent COVID-19. Both conserved end residues are part of each CDR3. The D gene is left open where the match is weak. Size is stated for part of the rows, as once, few or many counts, or as a class when the clone is expanded.

.,.,TRBJ2-3,TRBV5-6,TGTGCCAGCAGCCGACAGGTCCGGCGGGATACGCAGTATTTT,CASSRQVRRDTQYF
.,.,TRBJ1-1,TRBV7-2,TGTGCCACGGGACACATAAGGGCTGAAGCTTTCTTT,CATGHIRAEAFF
TRBD2,once,TRBJ2-1,TRBV19,TGTGCCAGTAGTAGAGGCGGGAGGGACAATGAGCAGTTCTTC,CASSRGGRDNEQFF
TRBD1,once,TRBJ1-1,TRBV30,TGTGCCTGGAGTACCAGGACAGGGCGGGCTGAAGCTTTCTTT,CAWSTRTGRAEAFF
TRBD2,.,TRBJ2-1,TRBV7-2,TGTGCCAGCAGCTTTTCTAGCGGGGGGGGTGTTAGAAATGAGCAGTTCTTC,CASSFSSGGGVRNEQFF
.,.,TRBJ2-7,TRBV24-1,TGTGCCTCGACAGTTGGGGAGCAGTACTTC,CASTVGEQYF
TRBD2,.,TRBJ2-1,TRBV25-1,TGTGCCAGCAGTCATAGCGGGAGAGGAGACAATGAGCAGTTCTTC,CASSHSGRGDNEQFF
.,once,TRBJ2-1,TRBV18,TGTGCCAGCTCAATTTCTGGCGGAAACAATGAGCAGTTCTTC,CASSISGGNNEQFF
.,.,TRBJ1-1,TRBV10-3,TGTGCCATCAGTGAGTCGAGGCAGGGAGGTTCGGTAGCTTTCTTT,CAISESRQGGSVAFF
TRBD1,.,TRBJ1-6,TRBV2,TGTGCCAGCAACCCAAGGACAGGCAATAATTCACCCCTCCACTTT,CASNPRTGNNSPLHF
.,.,TRBJ1-1,TRBV18,TGTGCCAGCTCACCACCGGGGGCAGCCACTGAAGCTTTCTTT,CASSPPGAATEAFF
.,few,TRBJ1-4,TRBV18,TGTGCCAGCTCACCAAACAGCCGGAATGAAAAACTGTTTTTT,CASSPNSRNEKLFF
TRBD1,.,TRBJ2-1,TRBV7-2,TGTGCCAGCAGCCCCGGCGGGACAGGGGTCTACAATGAGCAGTTCTTC,CASSPGGTGVYNEQFF
.,few,TRBJ2-7,TRBV4-3,TGCGCCAGCAGCCACCATCTGGCCGGGAGCTCCTACGAGCAGTACTTC,CASSHHLAGSSYEQYF
.,.,TRBJ1-1,TRBV30,TGTGCCTGGAGCCAGGGGAGTACTGAAGCTTTCTTT,CAWSQGSTEAFF
TRBD2,.,TRBJ2-3,TRBV2,TGTGCCAGCGGGGGGGTGTCGGCGAGCACAGATACGCAGTATTTT,CASGGVSASTDTQYF